A selection of T cell receptor beta chains follows, all from one sample in a study of blood T cell repertoires in COVID-19. TCRdb keeps only in-frame clones here, not all; method: immunoSEQ multiplex PCR. The table has 20,000 or so clones, 65% to 85% seen once. The material sequenced was peripheral blood. Receptors originate from a human donor in a cohort sampled during active COVID-19. CDR3s include the opening cysteine and the closing phenylalanine or tryptophan. A D gene is named only where the DNA matches it firmly. Only some rows state a clone size, as once, few, many or a class for expanded clones.

V gene	J gene	clone size	D gene	CDR3 protein	CDR3 DNA
TRBV2	TRBJ2-1	-	TRBD2	CASSVLAGYNEQFF	TGTGCCAGCAGCGTCCTAGCGGGCTACAATGAGCAGTTCTTC
TRBV24-1	TRBJ2-3	-	TRBD2	CATSDPGAGGPRDTQYF	TGTGCCACCAGTGATCCGGGAGCGGGAGGGCCGAGGGATACGCAGTATTTT
TRBV5-1	TRBJ2-5	-	TRBD1	CASSFGQGGLQETQYF	TGCGCCAGCAGCTTCGGACAGGGAGGCCTTCAAGAGACCCAGTACTTC
TRBV18	TRBJ1-4	-	-	CASSPNEGANEKLFF	TGTGCCAGCTCACCCAACGAGGGCGCTAATGAAAAACTGTTTTTT
TRBV7-9	TRBJ2-2	-	-	CASSSLLADYSGELFF	TGTGCCAGCAGCTCATTGCTTGCTGACTACTCCGGGGAGCTGTTTTTT
TRBV11-3	TRBJ2-3	once	TRBD2	CASSLGMREVEDTQYF	TGTGCCAGCAGCTTAGGGATGCGGGAGGTCGAGGATACGCAGTATTTT
TRBV5-1	TRBJ1-3	-	-	CASSPLTGSVPGNTIYF	TGCGCCAGCAGCCCATTAACAGGCTCGGTACCTGGAAACACCATATATTTT
TRBV4-2	TRBJ2-5	once	-	CASSQVSEGETQYF	TGTGCCAGCAGCCAAGTCTCGGAGGGGGAGACCCAGTACTTC
TRBV14	TRBJ1-2	-	TRBD1	CASSQVTGNIYGYTF	TGTGCCAGCAGCCAAGTGACAGGGAATATCTATGGCTACACCTTC
TRBV6-1	TRBJ2-1	-	-	CASSDTGSSYNEQFF	TGTGCCAGCAGTGATACCGGGAGCTCCTACAATGAGCAGTTCTTC
TRBV4-1	TRBJ2-2	-	TRBD1	CASRRDRDAGELFF	TGCGCCAGCCGCCGGGACAGGGATGCCGGGGAGCTGTTTTTT
TRBV25-1	TRBJ2-7	-	TRBD1	CATEGQGAPNEQYF	TGTGCCACCGAGGGACAGGGGGCGCCGAATGAGCAGTACTTC
TRBV6-2/TRBV6-3	TRBJ2-5	-	-	CASNPKSRGSPKETQYF	TGTGCCAGCAACCCTAAGTCACGGGGATCCCCTAAAGAGACCCAGTACTTC
TRBV19	TRBJ1-2	-	-	CASKRGRGSKLYGYTF	TGTGCCTCAAAGAGGGGCAGGGGTTCCAAACTCTATGGCTACACCTTC
TRBV7-2	TRBJ2-7	-	TRBD1	CASSQGDRATYEQYF	TGTGCCAGCAGCCAGGGGGACAGGGCTACCTACGAGCAGTACTTC
TRBV3-1/TRBV3-2	TRBJ2-3	-	TRBD1	CASWTGGTDTQYF	TGTGCCAGCTGGACAGGGGGCACAGATACGCAGTATTTT
TRBV15	TRBJ2-7	once	TRBD2	CATSRGTSGRSEQYF	TGTGCCACCAGCAGAGGGACTAGCGGGAGATCCGAGCAGTACTTC
TRBV4-3	TRBJ2-1	-	TRBD2	CASSQDIGGRAYNEQFF	TGCGCCAGCAGCCAAGATATCGGGGGGAGGGCTTACAATGAGCAGTTCTTC
TRBV13	TRBJ2-5	once	TRBD2	CASSPNRREGETQYF	TGTGCCAGCAGCCCTAACAGGCGGGAGGGAGAGACCCAGTACTTC
TRBV5-1	TRBJ2-4	-	-	CASSLAPGEDIQYF	TGCGCCAGCAGCTTGGCGCCGGGGGAAGACATTCAGTACTTC
TRBV7-3	TRBJ1-1	-	-	CASSLQSVDTEAFF	TGTGCCAGCAGCTTACAGTCAGTGGACACTGAAGCTTTCTTT
TRBV20-1	TRBJ1-1	once	TRBD1	CSARLDREAFF	TGCAGTGCTAGGCTGGACAGGGAAGCTTTCTTT
TRBV4-2	TRBJ2-2	-	-	CASSQEPWGATNTGELFF	TGTGCCAGCAGCCAAGAACCCTGGGGCGCGACGAACACCGGGGAGCTGTTTTTT
TRBV19	TRBJ1-2	-	-	CASSKEDSSRYGYTF	TGTGCCAGTAGTAAAGAGGACAGCAGCCGGTATGGCTACACCTTC
TRBV15	TRBJ1-5	-	TRBD1	CATSRDRQGGQPQHF	TGTGCCACCAGCAGAGATCGCCAGGGGGGCCAGCCCCAGCATTTT
TRBV5-4	TRBJ1-1	-	-	CASSLVQDTEAFF	TGTGCCAGCAGCTTGGTTCAGGACACTGAAGCTTTCTTT
TRBV11-3	TRBJ2-1	once	TRBD2	CASSFAGGGYNEQFF	TGTGCCAGCAGCTTCGCGGGGGGGGGATACAATGAGCAGTTCTTC
TRBV27	TRBJ2-7	-	TRBD2	CASSAGLAGYEQYF	TGTGCCAGCAGTGCCGGGCTAGCGGGCTACGAGCAGTACTTC
TRBV28	TRBJ2-2	-	TRBD2	CASSDTSGGNTGELFF	TGTGCCAGCAGTGATACTAGCGGGGGAAACACCGGGGAGCTGTTTTTT
TRBV19	TRBJ2-5	once	-	CASSISTPQVLGETQYF	TGTGCCAGTAGTATAAGTACCCCCCAGGTCCTTGGGGAGACCCAGTACTTC
TRBV28	TRBJ2-3	-	-	CASSTGDTQYF	TGTGCCAGCAGTACGGGAGATACGCAGTATTTT
TRBV28	TRBJ2-3	few	TRBD1	CASSRPRGLYGILSSTDTQYF	TGTGCCAGCAGTCGTCCCAGGGGGTTGTACGGAATATTATCGAGCACAGATACGCAGTATTTT
TRBV6-5	TRBJ2-1	-	TRBD2	CASKSPSGSSEEQFF	TGTGCCAGCAAGTCCCCTAGCGGGAGTTCGGAGGAGCAGTTCTTC
TRBV28	TRBJ2-3	-	-	CASSRADSTDTQYF	TGTGCCAGCAGCAGGGCAGATAGCACAGATACGCAGTATTTT
TRBV6-4	TRBJ2-1	medium-sized	TRBD2	CASSAVAGAYNEQFF	TGTGCCAGCAGTGCCGTAGCGGGAGCCTACAATGAGCAGTTCTTC
TRBV3-1/TRBV3-2	TRBJ2-7	-	-	CASSLRQAGNEQYF	TGTGCCAGCAGCCTCCGACAGGCAGGTAACGAGCAGTACTTC
TRBV6-2/TRBV6-3	TRBJ2-3	-	TRBD1	CASSGTGHTDTQYF	TGTGCCAGCAGTGGGACAGGGCACACAGATACGCAGTATTTT
TRBV6-4	TRBJ2-2	-	-	CASSTGLDTGELFF	TGTGCCAGCAGCACAGGGTTGGACACCGGGGAGCTGTTTTTT
TRBV28	TRBJ1-5	-	-	CASSSGGHSNQPQHF	TGTGCCAGCAGTTCCGGGGGGCATAGCAATCAGCCCCAGCATTTT
TRBV24-1	TRBJ2-2	-	-	CATSDLGGPRFTGELFF	TGTGCCACCAGTGATTTGGGCGGGCCCCGTTTCACCGGGGAGCTGTTTTTT
TRBV29-1	TRBJ2-1	once	-	CSVPDGPDSYNEQFF	TGCAGCGTCCCTGATGGGCCGGACTCCTACAATGAGCAGTTCTTC
TRBV4-1	TRBJ2-2	-	TRBD1	CASRLEGATGELFF	TGCGCCAGCAGGCTTGAGGGGGCTACCGGGGAGCTGTTTTTT
TRBV3-1/TRBV3-2	TRBJ2-5	-	TRBD2	CASSQGTSGLWYQETQYF	TGTGCCAGCAGCCAGGGGACTAGCGGCCTTTGGTACCAAGAGACCCAGTACTTC
TRBV5-6	TRBJ2-1	-	-	CASSLAGAGVVWEQFF	TGTGCCAGCAGCTTGGCAGGGGCGGGAGTGGTATGGGAGCAGTTCTTC
TRBV5-6	TRBJ2-6	-	-	CASSLSGSRSGANVLTF	TGTGCCAGCAGCTTGTCAGGGTCCCGCTCTGGGGCCAACGTCCTGACTTTC
TRBV6-5	TRBJ2-7	-	-	CASSYSAVGLYEQYF	TGTGCCAGCAGTTACTCCGCGGTCGGCCTCTACGAGCAGTACTTC
TRBV28	TRBJ2-1	once	TRBD1	CASSSGTGGYNEQFF	TGTGCCAGCAGTTCCGGGACAGGGGGTTACAATGAGCAGTTCTTC
TRBV15	TRBJ2-3	-	TRBD2	CATSQGYPGTSGTDTQYF	TGTGCCACCAGCCAAGGGTACCCAGGGACTAGCGGAACAGATACGCAGTATTTT
TRBV28	TRBJ2-2	-	-	CASRTGSGELFF	TGTGCTTCCAGAACAGGTTCCGGGGAGCTGTTTTTT
TRBV6-5	TRBJ1-2	once	-	CASSYRAQGIGGYTF	TGTGCCAGCAGTTACCGGGCCCAGGGAATTGGTGGCTACACCTTC
TRBV6-5	TRBJ1-6	-	TRBD1	CASSSQGAVGSPLHF	TGTGCCAGCAGTTCACAGGGGGCGGTTGGGTCACCCCTCCACTTT
TRBV2	TRBJ2-7	-	-	CASSEVAAFSSYEQYF	TGTGCCAGCAGTGAAGTGGCGGCCTTCAGCTCCTACGAGCAGTACTTC
TRBV6-2/TRBV6-3	TRBJ2-3	-	-	CASSYSQEGDTQYF	TGTGCCAGCAGTTACTCTCAGGAGGGAGATACGCAGTATTTT
TRBV6-4	TRBJ2-5	medium-sized	TRBD2	CASSINGRETQYF	TGTGCCAGCAGTATTAACGGGAGGGAGACCCAGTACTTC
TRBV5-1	TRBJ1-2	-	TRBD1	CASSPGQRVYGYTF	TGCGCCAGCAGCCCGGGACAGCGCGTTTATGGCTACACCTTC